The 28 T cell receptor beta chains reported below all come from one sample, sequenced in a study of T cells in women clearing cervical HPV infection. Repertoires were generated with immunoSEQ multiplex PCR, while TCRdb's copy carries only in-frame clones and drops some. Listed are some 39,000 clones; about 1.7% falls within the top ten. Sequencing used blood buffy coat. The origin of the receptors is a woman between 18 and 70 years old with a cervical HPV16 infection that either progressed to CIN3+ or cleared (not recorded which).

The sequenced part of the CDR3 DNA is TGTGCCAGCAGCCCGGGGACAGCCAAACAAGAGACC. Protein product: CASSPGTAKQET. The whole CDR3 sequence reads CASSPGTAKQETQYF. The chain has TRBV5-8 and TRBJ2-5; 7 bases fit TRBD1. The CDR3 is cut off 3 residues early in the read; its end comes from the germline J gene. V trimming: 4 bases; J trimming: 2 bases; junction bases outside the gene matches: 8. Germline V gene sequence: CDR1 SGHTS, CDR2 YDEGEE. The CDR3 has 15 residues.

As regards this clone: The CDR3 extends 3 residues past the end of the read, so its final part is completed from the germline J gene. The sample contains more than one DNA sequence encoding this CDR3. This chain joins TRBV7-8 and TRBJ1-3, with TRBD1 matching 8 bases. The CDR3 has 12 amino acids. Looked up from germline, CDR1 is SGHVS and CDR2 is FQNEAQ. The CDR3 spells CASSPPGGTIYF. The CDR3 DNA, read in part, is TGTGCCAGCAGTCCTCCAGGGGGCACT.

On this clone itself: The observed sequence ends 3 residues before the CDR3 terminus, with the missing tail filled in from the germline J gene. The chain joins TRBV29-1 to TRBJ2-5, with 8 bases aligning to TRBD1. V was clipped by 7 bases and J by 5 bases; unmatched bases: 12. The CDR3 is made up of 14 amino acids. From germline, CDR1 is SQVTM and CDR2 ANQGSEA. The sequenced CDR3 bases are TGCAGCGGGGGACCGGGGACAGGCCGCGAGACC. Its translation: CSGGPGTGRET. The entire CDR3 sequence reads CSGGPGTGRETQYF.

As for this clone: The CDR3 goes on 3 residues after the read ends, and that part is filled in from the germline J gene. The chain joins TRBV5-1 to TRBJ2-2; 7 nucleotides align to TRBD2. Germline V gene lookup returns CDR1 SGHRS and CDR2 YFSETQ. The CDR3 loop spans 13 amino acids. CDR3 sequence: CASSFGGREKLFF. The part of the CDR3 DNA that was read is TGCGCCAGCAGCTTCGGGGGGAGAGAAAAG.

Points on this clone: The CDR3 goes on 3 residues after the read ends, and that part is filled in from the germline J gene. The rearrangement uses TRBV7-9 and TRBJ2-5; D unclear. V was clipped by 4 bases and J by 5 bases, with 17 bases between them. This CDR3 spans 15 amino acids. Germline assignment: CDR1 SEHNR and CDR2 FQNEAQ (reference sequence). The CDR3 reads CASSSTQTRVETQYF. The part of the CDR3 DNA that was read is TGTGCCAGCAGCTCCACCCAGACAAGGGTGGAGACC.

On this clone: The read gets to within 3 residues of the CDR3 end, and the germline J gene fills in the rest. V and J are TRBV7-9 and TRBJ1-1, with TRBD1 matching over 9 bases. Trimming cost V 6 bases and J 1 base; bases outside gene matches: 3. From germline, CDR1 is SEHNR and CDR2 FQNEAQ (reference sequence). This CDR3 comprises 14 residues. This CDR3 reads CASRGGQGNTEAFF. The sequenced part of the CDR3 DNA is TGTGCCAGCAGGGGGGGACAGGGGAACACTGAA.

Concerning this clone itself: With the read ending 3 residues before the CDR3 end, the germline J gene is used to fill in that end. The chain is built from TRBV2 and TRBJ2-7, with a weak D call TRBD1 (5 bases). Trimming pared 5 bases from V and 5 bases from J, leaving 16 bases between. The germline gives CDR1 SNHLY, CDR2 FYNNEI. The CDR3 totals 14 residues. CDR3 bases read: TGTGCCAGCAGTTCCCTTGGGGCGCGAGACGAG. Its translation is CASSSLGARDE. The full CDR3 protein reads CASSSLGARDEQYF.

On this clone itself: The read ends 3 residues shy of where the CDR3 ends; the end is completed using the germline J gene. The chain joins TRBV12-3 or TRBV12-4 to TRBJ2-1, with D perhaps matching TRBD2 (5 bases). The CDR3 spans 14 residues. V lost 3 bases and J 6 bases, leaving 12 bases between the germline ends. The CDR3: CASSFFGLPNEQFF. The CDR3 bases that were read are TGTGCCAGCAGTTTCTTCGGACTCCCCAATGAG.

With regard to this clone: Read data end 3 residues before the CDR3 end; the end is taken from the germline J gene. The V gene is TRBV30, the J gene TRBJ2-3; TRBD2 might be the D (7 bases). The germline gives CDR1 GTSNPN, CDR2 SVGIG (reference sequence). The length of the CDR3 is 16 residues. CDR3 DNA (partial): TGTGCCTGGAGTTACCCAGGGGACTATAGCAATCAGCCG. This sequence encodes CAWSYPGDYSNQP. The CDR3 reads in full as CAWSYPGDYSNQPQYF.

About this clone: The CDR3 is cut off 3 residues early in the read; its end comes from the germline J gene. V gene TRBV19 combines with J gene TRBJ2-1; 11 bases agree with TRBD2. J was trimmed by 8 bases and V by 7 bases; bases with no gene match: 10. Germline lookup yields CDR1 LNHDA and CDR2 SQIVND (reference sequence). The CDR3 length is 15 residues. The CDR3 sequence: CASTVAGGRWYEQFF. The sequenced part of the CDR3 DNA is TGTGCCAGTACTGTAGCGGGGGGGAGGTGGTATGAG. The whole variable domain, remainder taken from reference TRBV19 and TRBJ2-1, is DGGITQSPKYLFRKEGQNVTLSCEQNLNHDAMYWYRQDPGQGLRLIYYSQIVNDFQKGDIAEGYSVSREKKESFPLTVTSAQKNPTAFYLCASTVAGGRWYEQFFGPGTRLTVL.

Worth noting for this clone: The observed sequence ends 3 residues before the CDR3 terminus, with the missing tail filled in from the germline J gene. The genes are TRBV20-1 and TRBJ2-1; possible D gene TRBD1, 6 bases. The CDR3 is 12 amino acids. In germline, CDR1 is DFQATT, CDR2 SNEGSKA (reference sequence). V dropped 1 base and J dropped 6 bases, with 7 bases sitting between them. This chain's CDR3 is CSARVGGNEQFF. CDR3 DNA (partial): TGCAGTGCTAGAGTAGGGGGCAATGAG.

On this clone itself: The read is 3 residues too short to cover the CDR3 end, so that end is filled in from the germline J gene. V usage is TRBV5-4 and J usage is TRBJ2-2; 8 nucleotides agree with TRBD2. Unmatched junction bases numbered 7, after V lost 2 bases and J lost 7 bases. Germline V gene sequence: CDR1 SGHNT, CDR2 YYREEE (reference sequence). The CDR3 is 15 residues long. The CDR3 here is CASSFPGGQNGELFF. CDR3 DNA (partial): TGTGCCAGCAGCTTCCCGGGGGGGCAAAACGGGGAG.

To note about this clone: The CDR3 is cut off 3 residues early in the read; its end comes from the germline J gene. This sequence joins TRBV14 and TRBJ1-3; 9 nucleotides match TRBD1. The CDR3 contains 14 residues. Per the germline V gene, CDR1 is SGHDN and CDR2 is FVKESK. The J segment lost 2 bases and the V segment lost 4 bases, leaving 0 bases of the junction unmatched. The CDR3 sequence: CASSRTGAGNTIYF. CDR3 bases read: TGTGCCAGCAGCCGGACAGGGGCTGGAAACACC.

A word on this clone: The read falls 3 residues short of the CDR3 end, and the missing part is taken from the germline J gene. The chain combines TRBV5-1 with TRBJ1-3; D not certain. V dropped 0 bases and J dropped 0 bases, with 10 bases sitting between them. Looked up from germline, CDR1 is SGHRS and CDR2 is YFSETQ. CDR3 length: 16 amino acids. CDR3 DNA, as far as it was read: TGCGCCAGCAGCTTGGGACACCTCGTCTCTGGAAACACC. Protein: CASSLGHLVSGNT. The CDR3 as a whole reads CASSLGHLVSGNTIYF.

Remarks on this clone: The read halts 3 residues ahead of the CDR3 end, with the missing end drawn from the germline J gene. V usage is TRBV7-9 and J usage is TRBJ2-2; TRBD2 matches 8 bases. V was clipped by 7 bases and J by 10 bases; unmatched bases: 11. Germline loops: CDR1 SEHNR, CDR2 FQNEAQ (reference sequence). The CDR3 loop spans 14 amino acids. The CDR3 reads CASTLTGGSMELFF. The covered CDR3 bases are TGTGCCAGCACCCTAACGGGGGGGTCCATGGAG.

Concerning this clone: Read sequence stops 3 residues before the CDR3 end, and the germline J gene provides the missing end. The V call is TRBV2, the J call TRBJ1-5; D possibly corresponds to TRBD1 (6 bases). The CDR3 is 13 residues long. CDR1 is SNHLY and CDR2 is FYNNEI in the germline V gene. V dropped 8 bases and J dropped 4 bases, with 12 bases sitting between them. The CDR3 sequence: CASGRGGNQPQHF. Partial CDR3 DNA: TGTGCCAGCGGGAGAGGGGGAAATCAGCCC.

Concerning this clone: The observed sequence ends 3 residues before the CDR3 terminus, with the missing tail filled in from the germline J gene. The chain carries TRBV30 and TRBJ2-2, with a tentative D call TRBD1 (7 bases). Germline V gene sequence: CDR1 GTSNPN, CDR2 SVGIG (reference sequence). The CDR3 is 14 amino acids. This chain's CDR3 is CAWSPQGRYEKLFF. The DNA read from the CDR3 is TGTGCCTGGAGTCCACAGGGGAGGTACGAAAAG.

As for this clone: The CDR3 end is not reached by the read, which stops 3 residues before it; the germline J gene fills it in. This chain uses TRBV28 with TRBJ2-3; 14 bases align to TRBD2. With V trimmed by 3 bases and J by 2 bases, 4 bases remained unmatched. CDR3 length: 17 residues. Germline CDR1 reads MDHEN; CDR2 reads SYDVKM. CDR3 in amino acids: CASSLPTSGGDTDTQYF. The part of the CDR3 DNA that was read is TGTGCCAGCAGTTTGCCGACTAGCGGGGGGGACACAGATACG.

To note about this clone: Read data end 3 residues before the CDR3 end; the end is taken from the germline J gene. V and J are TRBV11-2 and TRBJ2-7; 11 bases are shared with TRBD2. The CDR3 is 15 residues long. Germline V lookup: CDR1 SGHAT, CDR2 FQNNGV. V gave up 5 bases and J gave up 4 bases; unmatched junction bases: 7. Partial CDR3 DNA: TGTGCCAGCAGCGCCCGACTAGCGGGGCTATACGAG. Amino acids: CASSARLAGLYE. The whole CDR3 sequence reads CASSARLAGLYEQYF.

About this clone: The missing CDR3 end, 3 residues past where the read stops, is filled in from the germline J gene. The chain recombines TRBV15 with TRBJ2-7; 9 bases fit TRBD2. This CDR3 has 16 residues. Trimming took 5 bases from V and 4 from J; bases not matched to a gene: 12. The germline CDR1 and CDR2 sequences are LNHNV and YYDKDF (reference sequence). CDR3 sequence: CATSRQTSGGSYEQYF. The DNA read from the CDR3 is TGTGCCACCAGCCGTCAGACTAGCGGAGGTAGTTACGAG. Based on the CDR3 plus reference TRBV15 and TRBJ2-7, the full variable domain is DAMVIQNPRYQVTQFGKPVTLSCSQTLNHNVMYWYQQKSSQAPKLLFHYYDKDFNNEADTPDNFQSRRPNTSFCFLDIRSPGLGDTAMYLCATSRQTSGGSYEQYFGPGTRLTVT.

As concerns this clone: The read terminates 3 residues before the CDR3 end, so the remaining end is supplied by the germline J gene. Other DNA sequences from this sample encode an identical CDR3 as well. The chain joins TRBV5-1 to TRBJ2-3, with TRBD2 as a possible D gene (7 bases). Germline V gene sequence: CDR1 SGHRS, CDR2 YFSETQ. The CDR3 length is 15 residues. CDR3 region: CASSPSGGAGETQYF. Partial CDR3 DNA: TGCGCCAGCAGCCCGAGTGGGGGGGCCGGAGAGACG.

Points on this clone: Read coverage stops 3 residues before the CDR3 terminus; the germline J gene supplies the remainder. The chain carries TRBV20-1 and TRBJ2-1, with 7 bases aligning to TRBD2. V lost 5 bases to trimming and J lost 0 bases; unmatched junction nucleotides: 13. Germline V lookup: CDR1 DFQATT, CDR2 SNEGSKA (reference sequence). The CDR3 sequence is 17 residues long. CDR3 bases read: TGCAGTGCTTTTGGGCTAGCGGTCTCAAGCTCCTACAATGAG. It is translated as CSAFGLAVSSSYNE. The CDR3, in full, reads CSAFGLAVSSSYNEQFF.

To note about this clone: The sequenced fragment ends 3 residues before the CDR3 boundary, so the rest is inferred from the germline J gene. The chain uses TRBV7-2 and TRBJ1-2; 10 nucleotides match TRBD1. CDR1 and CDR2 (germline): SGHTA, FQGNSA. The CDR3 is 14 residues long. The sequenced part of the CDR3 DNA is TGTGCCAGCAGCCCGAGACAGGGGGCGGTGGAC. This codes for CASSPRQGAVD. The whole CDR3 sequence reads CASSPRQGAVDYTF.

With regard to this clone: Coverage ceases 3 residues before the CDR3 finishes, and the germline J gene fills in the end. The V gene is TRBV12-3 or TRBV12-4, the J gene TRBJ2-1; no reliable D call. The CDR3 runs to 14 residues. The V gene lost 1 base and the J gene lost 6 bases, with 10 bases spanning the gap. The CDR3 DNA, read in part, is TGTGCCAGCAGTTTAGGCCCCAGGCGCAATGAG. Amino acid sequence: CASSLGPRRNE. The whole CDR3 sequence is CASSLGPRRNEQFF.

The DNA read from the CDR3 is TGCAGTGCCGACACAGACAGGGGAAGCAATCAGCCC. Translation gives CSADTDRGSNQP. The full CDR3 sequence reads CSADTDRGSNQPQHF. The chain employs TRBV20-1 and TRBJ1-5; TRBD1 aligns across 8 bases. The read stops 3 residues short of the end of the CDR3; the missing end is completed from the germline J gene. CDR3 length: 15 amino acids. The junction had 8 bases not matched to a gene; V was cut back by 6 bases and J by 1 base. The germline gives CDR1 DFQATT, CDR2 SNEGSKA (reference sequence).

Regarding this clone: The read falls 3 residues short of the CDR3 end, and the missing part is taken from the germline J gene. The V call is TRBV7-3, the J call TRBJ1-2; 9 bases match TRBD1. Per the germline V gene, CDR1 is SGHTA and CDR2 is FQGTGA. The CDR3 is 16 residues long. The CDR3: CASSSQQGQGYNDYTF. The CDR3 bases that were read are TGTGCCAGCAGCTCTCAGCAGGGACAGGGATACAATGAC.

Remarks on this clone: The read falls 3 residues short of the CDR3 end, and the missing part is taken from the germline J gene. J is TRBJ2-7 and V is TRBV5-1; 10 nucleotides line up with TRBD2. Germline-derived CDR1 and CDR2 are SGHRS and YFSETQ. V dropped 4 bases and J dropped 3; count of bases not matched to a gene: 10. This CDR3 region has 16 residues. The CDR3 is CASSLGGSGGFYEQYF. Incomplete CDR3 DNA: TGCGCCAGCAGCCTCGGAGGTAGCGGGGGGTTCTACGAG. Full variable domain (rest looked up from reference TRBV5-1 and TRBJ2-7): KAGVTQTPRYLIKTRGQQVTLSCSPISGHRSVSWYQQTPGQGLQFLFEYFSETQRNKGNFPGRFSGRQFSNSRSEMNVSTLELGDSALYLCASSLGGSGGFYEQYFGPGTRLTVT.

Notes on this clone: The read ends 3 residues shy of where the CDR3 ends; the end is completed using the germline J gene. The chain combines TRBV7-9 with TRBJ2-3, with D possibly matching TRBD2 (6 bases). The germline V gene has CDR1 SEHNR and CDR2 FQNEAQ (reference sequence). The CDR3 is 14 amino acids. This chain's CDR3 is CASSLASAYETQYF. The CDR3 DNA, read in part, is TGTGCCAGCAGCTTGGCTAGCGCTTACGAGACG.